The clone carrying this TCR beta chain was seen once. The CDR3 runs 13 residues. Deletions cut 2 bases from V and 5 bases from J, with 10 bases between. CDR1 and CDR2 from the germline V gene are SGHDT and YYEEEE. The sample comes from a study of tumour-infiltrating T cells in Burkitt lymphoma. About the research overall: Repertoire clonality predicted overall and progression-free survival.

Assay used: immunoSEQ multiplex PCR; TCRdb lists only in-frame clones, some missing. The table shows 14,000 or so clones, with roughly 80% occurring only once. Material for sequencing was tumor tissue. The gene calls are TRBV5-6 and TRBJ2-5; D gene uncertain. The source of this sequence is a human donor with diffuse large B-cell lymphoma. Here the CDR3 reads CASSLDRRETQYF. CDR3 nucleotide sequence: TGTGCCAGCAGCTTAGACCGAAGGGAGACCCAGTACTTC.